One and the same sample provided the 2 T cell receptor beta chains below, sequenced in a study of T cells in Graves' hyperthyroidism and ophthalmopathy. It was RNA transcripts that yielded the amplified TCR beta CDR3 regions. HTBI primers were the set used in a first-round RT-PCR of the TCR CDR3. TCRdb used MiXCR to reprocess the multiplex PCR reads, holding one entry per CDR3 protein. This table has 540,000 or so distinct CDR3 sequences, roughly 14% appearing once. The material sequenced was blood. The source is a woman in her twenties or thirties with Graves' hyperthyroidism.

V gene TRBV15 combines with J gene TRBJ2-3, with D uncertain. V was shortened by 0 bases and J by 4 bases, with 5 bases between the two germline ends. The germline gives CDR1 LNHNV, CDR2 YYDKDF (reference sequence). The CDR3 is 13 residues long. The CDR3 nucleotides read TGTGCCACCAGCAGAGATCTGCCAGATACGCAGTATTTT. It codes for CATSRDLPDTQYF.

Many counts were recorded for this clonotype. CDR3 coding DNA: TGTGCCAGCAGCAAGCATACGGGGAGCAATCAGCCCCAGCATTTT. Protein sequence: CASSKHTGSNQPQHF. J is TRBJ1-5 and V is TRBV7-9; D is undetermined. There are 15 residues in the CDR3. Trimming left V 5 bases short and J 1 base short, with 12 bases between. Germline assignment: CDR1 SEHNR and CDR2 FQNEAQ (reference sequence).